This T cell receptor (beta chain) was obtained from a study of Graves' ophthalmopathy and Graves' hyperthyroidism. General observations from the study: Sensitivity of roughly 88% and specificity of approximately 81% were achieved when a 13-signature model separated ophthalmopathy from stable hyperthyroidism. Blood also contained most of the expanded thyroid clonotypes above 0.001 frequency.

The CDR3 is 15 residues long. Per germline, CDR1 MNHEY and CDR2 SVGAGI. The V end lost 4 bases, the J end lost 7 bases, and 14 bases lay between the germline ends. This clonotype was picked up many times. Its target is not known. Ineligible for inclusion were patients with other autoimmune diseases, uncontrolled infections, pregnancy or lactation. Amplification targeted the TCR beta CDR3 regions, with RNA transcripts as the source material. First-round RT-PCR employed HTBI primers, with a second-round multiplex PCR after it. TCRdb re-derived calls from the multiplex PCR reads in MiXCR, one entry per CDR3 protein. This repertoire shows 500,000 to 600,000 distinct CDR3 sequences, approximately 35% found once; its top ten account for roughly 4%.

The source material was peripheral blood or thyroid tissue (not recorded which). The V gene is TRBV6-5, the J gene TRBJ1-6, with TRBD1 as a possible D gene (6 bases). This clonotype originated in an adult man with Graves' hyperthyroidism. In DNA form, the CDR3 reads TGTGCCAGCAGTTTTAACACAGGGTCCAATTCACCCCTCCACTTT. Its translation: CASSFNTGSNSPLHF.